This TCR beta chain emerged from a study of cytomegalovirus exposure and HLA in healthy donors. Regarding the study as a whole: With later analysis, a missense DCLRE1C variant became linked to TCR beta V- and J-gene trimming. In presence/absence analyses, roughly uniform sequencing depth across donors was assumed.

This clone was seen more than once but under ten times. The target antigen is unknown. The PCR was carried out with 60 Vbeta primers and 13 Jbeta primers. TCRdb's copy holds only in-frame clones and misses some; the assay was immunoSEQ multiplex PCR. The sample has 150,000 to 200,000 clones; about 62% are singletons. The study sampled nominally healthy donors, though unrecorded immune exposures were likely. Sequenced input: PBMCs. This receptor was obtained from a man aged 35-49 years in good health and CMV-seronegative.

The CDR3 region has the DNA TGTGCCAGCAGTGGACCAACAGGGGTGAGGAGCACAGATACGCAGTATTTT. Translating it yields CASSGPTGVRSTDTQYF. The V call is TRBV2, the J call TRBJ2-3, with TRBD1 matching 7 bases. Germline assignment: CDR1 SNHLY and CDR2 FYNNEI. The CDR3 spans 17 residues. Trimming removed 4 bases from V and 0 bases from J; junction bases left unmatched: 10.